Given below is one TCR beta chain in context. Germline trimming cut 4 bases from V and 4 bases from J; bases unmatched to any gene: 3. Germline V gives CDR1 GTSNPN, CDR2 SVGIG (reference sequence). The length of the CDR3 is 13 residues. This entry is derived from a study of blood T cell repertoires in COVID-19. Methods used by the authors: For nucleated cells, counts were estimated from reference gene primer amplification. Clones were read by immunoSEQ multiplex PCR, and TCRdb kept only the in-frame ones, dropping some. The V and J calls and clone size were taken over from that table, and D and trimming were inferred from the DNA. The data hold 60,000 to 85,000 clones, with 65% to 90% observed a single time.

Source material: peripheral blood. The chain employs TRBV30 and TRBJ1-5; 8 bases agree with TRBD1. The sequence was collected from a man older than 75 with acute or convalescent COVID-19. The DNA for the CDR3 is TGTGCCTGGAACAGGGGGAGGAATCAGCCCCAGCATTTT. Residues: CAWNRGRNQPQHF.